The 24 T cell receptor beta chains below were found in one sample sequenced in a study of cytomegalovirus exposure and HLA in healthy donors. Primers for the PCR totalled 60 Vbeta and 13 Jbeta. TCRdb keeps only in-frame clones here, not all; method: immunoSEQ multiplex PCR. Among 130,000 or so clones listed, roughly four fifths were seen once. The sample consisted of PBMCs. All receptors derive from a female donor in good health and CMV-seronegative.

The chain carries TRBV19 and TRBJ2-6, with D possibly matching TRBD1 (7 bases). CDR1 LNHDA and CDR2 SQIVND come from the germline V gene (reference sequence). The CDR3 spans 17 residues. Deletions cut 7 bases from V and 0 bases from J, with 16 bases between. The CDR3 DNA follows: TGTGCCAGTATGCGGGACAGATTAAACTCTGGGGCCAACGTCCTGACTTTC. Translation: CASMRDRLNSGANVLTF.

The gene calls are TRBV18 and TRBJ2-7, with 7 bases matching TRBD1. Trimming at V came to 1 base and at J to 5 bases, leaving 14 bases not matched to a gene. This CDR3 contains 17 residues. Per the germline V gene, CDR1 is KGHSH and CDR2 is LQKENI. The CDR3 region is CASSPLESVSGGNEQYF. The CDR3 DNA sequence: TGTGCCAGCTCACCACTCGAATCTGTGTCAGGGGGAAACGAGCAGTACTTC.

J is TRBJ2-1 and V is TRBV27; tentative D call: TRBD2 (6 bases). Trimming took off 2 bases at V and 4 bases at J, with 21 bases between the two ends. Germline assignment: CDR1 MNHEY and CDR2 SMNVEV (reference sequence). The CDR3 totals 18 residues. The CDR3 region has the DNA TGTGCCAGCAGTTTAATCTCCGAGTGGGCTAGCGTTTACAATGAGCAGTTCTTC. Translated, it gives CASSLISEWASVYNEQFF.

The CDR3 DNA sequence: TGTGCCATCTGGGCAGGGGGGACAGTCTACGAGCAGTACTTC. Protein sequence: CAIWAGGTVYEQYF. J is TRBJ2-7 and V is TRBV10-3, with D perhaps TRBD1 (7 bases). Germline V gene data show CDR1 as ENHRY and CDR2 as SYGVKD. The CDR3 contains 14 residues. V was trimmed by 8 bases and J by 3 bases, leaving 17 bases between them.

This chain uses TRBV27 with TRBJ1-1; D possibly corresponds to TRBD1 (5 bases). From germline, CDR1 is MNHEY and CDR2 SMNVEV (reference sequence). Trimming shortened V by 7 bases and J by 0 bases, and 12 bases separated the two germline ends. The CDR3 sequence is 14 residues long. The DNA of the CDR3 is TGTGCCAGCAACCCTACAGGAATGAACACTGAAGCTTTCTTT. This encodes CASNPTGMNTEAFF.

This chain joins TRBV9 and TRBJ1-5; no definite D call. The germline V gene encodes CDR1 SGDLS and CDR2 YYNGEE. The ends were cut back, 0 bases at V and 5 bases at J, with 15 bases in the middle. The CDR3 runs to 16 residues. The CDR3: CASSVGPSGTDQPQHF. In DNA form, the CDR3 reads TGTGCCAGCAGCGTAGGCCCTAGCGGAACCGATCAGCCCCAGCATTTT.

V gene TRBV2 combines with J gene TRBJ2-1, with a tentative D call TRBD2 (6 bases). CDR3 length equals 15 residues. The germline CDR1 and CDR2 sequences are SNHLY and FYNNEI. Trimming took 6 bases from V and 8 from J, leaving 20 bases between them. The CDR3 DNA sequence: TGTGCCAGCAGACCGGGACTCAGCCATACGGATGAGCAGTTCTTC. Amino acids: CASRPGLSHTDEQFF. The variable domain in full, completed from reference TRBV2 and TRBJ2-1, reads EPEVTQTPSHQVTQMGQEVILRCVPISNHLYFYWYRQILGQKVEFLVSFYNNEISEKSEIFDDQFSVERPDGSNFTLKIRSTKLEDSAMYFCASRPGLSHTDEQFFGPGTRLTVL.

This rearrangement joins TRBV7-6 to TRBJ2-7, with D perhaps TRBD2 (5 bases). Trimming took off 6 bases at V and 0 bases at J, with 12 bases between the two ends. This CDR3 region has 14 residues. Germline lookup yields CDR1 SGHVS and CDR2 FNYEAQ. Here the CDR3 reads CASRARENSYEQYF. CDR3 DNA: TGTGCCAGCAGAGCCCGGGAAAACTCCTACGAGCAGTACTTC.

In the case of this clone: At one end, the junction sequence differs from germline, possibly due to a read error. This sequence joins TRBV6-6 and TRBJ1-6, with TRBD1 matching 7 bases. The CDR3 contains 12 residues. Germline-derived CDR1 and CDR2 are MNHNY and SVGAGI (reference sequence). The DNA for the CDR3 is TGTGCCAGCAGGACAGGGAGTTCACTCCTCCACTTT. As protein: CASRTGSSLLHF.

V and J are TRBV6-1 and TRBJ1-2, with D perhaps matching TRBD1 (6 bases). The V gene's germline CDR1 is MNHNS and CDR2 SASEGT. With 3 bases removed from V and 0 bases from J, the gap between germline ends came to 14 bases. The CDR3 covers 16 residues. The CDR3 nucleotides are TGTGCCAGCAGTGACAGGGGCAGACGCGCTAACTATGGCTACACCTTC. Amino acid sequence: CASSDRGRRANYGYTF.

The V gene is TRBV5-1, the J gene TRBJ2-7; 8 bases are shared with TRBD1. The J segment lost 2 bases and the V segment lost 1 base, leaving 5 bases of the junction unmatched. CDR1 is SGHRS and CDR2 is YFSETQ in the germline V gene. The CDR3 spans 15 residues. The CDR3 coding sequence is TGCGCCAGCAGCTTGTCGACAGGGGCAACCTACGAGCAGTACTTC. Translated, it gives CASSLSTGATYEQYF.

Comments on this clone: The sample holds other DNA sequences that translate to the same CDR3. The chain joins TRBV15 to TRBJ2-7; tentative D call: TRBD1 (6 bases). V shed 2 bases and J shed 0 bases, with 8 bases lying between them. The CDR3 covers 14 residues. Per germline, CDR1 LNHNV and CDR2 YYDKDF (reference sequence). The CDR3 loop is CATSRQGSSYEQYF. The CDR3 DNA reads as TGTGCCACCAGCAGACAGGGGAGCTCCTACGAGCAGTACTTC.

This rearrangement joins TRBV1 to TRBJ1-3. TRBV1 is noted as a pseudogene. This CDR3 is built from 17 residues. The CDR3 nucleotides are TGCACCAGCAGCCAAGGCGGTTTAAACGGAGGCCGAAACACCATATATTTT. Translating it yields CTSSQGGLNGGRNTIYF.

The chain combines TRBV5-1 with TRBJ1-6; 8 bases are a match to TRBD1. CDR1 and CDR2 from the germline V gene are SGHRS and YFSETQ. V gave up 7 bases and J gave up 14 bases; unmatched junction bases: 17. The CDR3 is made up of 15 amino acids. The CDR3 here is CASSPGQAEPWTLHF. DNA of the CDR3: TGCGCCAGCTCCCCGGGACAGGCTGAGCCCTGGACCCTCCACTTT.

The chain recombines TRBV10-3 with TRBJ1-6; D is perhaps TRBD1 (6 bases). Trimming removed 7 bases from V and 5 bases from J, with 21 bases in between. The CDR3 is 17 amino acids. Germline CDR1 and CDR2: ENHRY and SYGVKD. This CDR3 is CAIKAGAPGLNNSPLHF. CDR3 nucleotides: TGTGCCATCAAGGCGGGGGCGCCCGGACTTAATAATTCACCCCTCCACTTT.

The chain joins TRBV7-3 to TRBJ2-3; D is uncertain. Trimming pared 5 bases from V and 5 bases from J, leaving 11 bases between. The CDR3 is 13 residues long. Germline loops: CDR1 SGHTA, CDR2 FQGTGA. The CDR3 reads CASSPDPGDTQYF. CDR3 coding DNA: TGTGCCAGCAGCCCCGACCCAGGAGATACGCAGTATTTT. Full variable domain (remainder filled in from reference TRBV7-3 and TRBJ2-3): GAGVSQTPSNKVTEKGKYVELRCDPISGHTALYWYRQSLGQGPEFLIYFQGTGAADDSGLPNDRFFAVRPEGSVSTLKIQRTERGDSAVYLCASSPDPGDTQYFGPGTRLTVL.

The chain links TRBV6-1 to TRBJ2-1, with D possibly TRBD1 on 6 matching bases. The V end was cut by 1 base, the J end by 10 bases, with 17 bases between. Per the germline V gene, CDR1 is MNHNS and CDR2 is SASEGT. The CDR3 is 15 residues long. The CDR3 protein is CASSEGDTGPGEQFF. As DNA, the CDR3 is TGTGCCAGCAGTGAAGGGGACACGGGTCCTGGCGAGCAGTTCTTC.

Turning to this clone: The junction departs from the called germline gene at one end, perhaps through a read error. The CDR3 region is CASSLRTPSPSGIDEQFF. The CDR3 DNA reads as TGTGCTAGCAGCTTAAGAACCCCCTCGCCTAGCGGGATCGATGAGCAGTTCTTC. V usage is TRBV7-7 and J usage is TRBJ2-1, with TRBD2 identical over 9 bases. Germline CDR1 is SSHAT and CDR2 is FNYEAQ (reference sequence). The CDR3 is 18 amino acids.

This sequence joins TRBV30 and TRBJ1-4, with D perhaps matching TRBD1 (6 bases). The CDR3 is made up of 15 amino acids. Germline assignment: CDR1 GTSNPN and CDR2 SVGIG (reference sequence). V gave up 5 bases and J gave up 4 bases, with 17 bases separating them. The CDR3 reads CAWSGPGVLNEKLFF. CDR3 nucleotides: TGTGCCTGGTCGGGACCAGGGGTCCTTAATGAAAAACTGTTTTTT.

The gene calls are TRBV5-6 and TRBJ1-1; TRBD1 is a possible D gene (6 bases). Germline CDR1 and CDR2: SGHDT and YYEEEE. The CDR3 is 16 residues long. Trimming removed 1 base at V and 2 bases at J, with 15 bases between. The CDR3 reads CASSLLTGTANTEAFF. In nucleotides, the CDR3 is TGTGCCAGCAGCTTGTTAACAGGGACCGCCAACACTGAAGCTTTCTTT. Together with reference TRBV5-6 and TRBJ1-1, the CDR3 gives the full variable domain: DAGVTQSPTHLIKTRGQQVTLRCSPKSGHDTVSWYQQALGQGPQFIFQYYEEEERQRGNFPDRFSGHQFPNYSSELNVNALLLGDSALYLCASSLLTGTANTEAFFGQGTRLTVV.

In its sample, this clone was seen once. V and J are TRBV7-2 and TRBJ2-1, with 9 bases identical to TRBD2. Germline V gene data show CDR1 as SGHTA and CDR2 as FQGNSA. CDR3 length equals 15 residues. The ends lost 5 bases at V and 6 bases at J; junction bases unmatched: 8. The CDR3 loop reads CASSLIAGESNEQFF. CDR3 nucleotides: TGTGCCAGCAGCCTAATAGCGGGAGAGAGCAATGAGCAGTTCTTC.

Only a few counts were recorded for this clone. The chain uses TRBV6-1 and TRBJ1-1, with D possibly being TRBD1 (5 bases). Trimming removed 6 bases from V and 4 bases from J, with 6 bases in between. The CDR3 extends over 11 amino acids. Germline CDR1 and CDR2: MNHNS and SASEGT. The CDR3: CASRDITEAFF. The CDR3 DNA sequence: TGTGCCAGCAGGGACATCACTGAAGCTTTCTTT.

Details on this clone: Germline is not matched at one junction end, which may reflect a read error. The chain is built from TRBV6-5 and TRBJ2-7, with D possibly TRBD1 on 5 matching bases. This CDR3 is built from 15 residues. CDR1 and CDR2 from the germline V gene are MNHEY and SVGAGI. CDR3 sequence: CTSTSYRTSSYEQYF. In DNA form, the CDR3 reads TGTACCAGCACCTCCTACAGGACGAGCTCCTACGAGCAGTACTTC.

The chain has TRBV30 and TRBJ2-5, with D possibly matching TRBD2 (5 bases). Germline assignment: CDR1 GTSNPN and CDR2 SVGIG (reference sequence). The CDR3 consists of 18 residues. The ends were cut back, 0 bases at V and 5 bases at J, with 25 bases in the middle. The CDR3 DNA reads TGTGCCTGGAGTGTTCCGGACTCCCGCGCTACCCTCCAGGAGACCCAGTACTTC. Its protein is CAWSVPDSRATLQETQYF.